The clone carrying this TCR beta chain was seen at least ten times. Its antigen is currently unknown. The data belong to a study of blood T cells in healthy people across ages. On the study more broadly: Every two T cells gave about one barcoded beta molecule via template switching. Study-level results: Higher diversity and more naive CD4+ cells were features of long-lived donors, compared to aged donors. Per million T cells, TCR beta diversity dropped roughly linearly as age increased.

The V end was cut by 0 bases, the J end by 5 bases, with 8 bases between. The CDR3 has 14 amino acids. Germline CDR1 DFQATT, CDR2 SNEGSKA (reference sequence). PCR was performed a second time for about 6 to 12 cycles using a sample-barcoded 5' primer and a J-beta primer mix. Paired-end reads containing CDR3 totaled no fewer than 2.5 million for each sample. TCRdb reprocessed the 5' RACE reads via MiXCR and lists one record per CDR3 protein. The sample comprises 850,000 to 1,100,000 distinct CDR3 sequences, 35% to 40% of which are singletons, and roughly 13% rests with the top ten. The sequencing input was blood. The gene calls are TRBV20-1 and TRBJ1-6; a weak D match, TRBD1 (6 bases). The source of this sequence is a man between 18 and 29 years old in good health. Here the CDR3 reads CSARDRTDNSPLHF. CDR3 sequence (DNA): TGCAGTGCTAGAGATAGGACAGATAATTCACCCCTCCACTTT.